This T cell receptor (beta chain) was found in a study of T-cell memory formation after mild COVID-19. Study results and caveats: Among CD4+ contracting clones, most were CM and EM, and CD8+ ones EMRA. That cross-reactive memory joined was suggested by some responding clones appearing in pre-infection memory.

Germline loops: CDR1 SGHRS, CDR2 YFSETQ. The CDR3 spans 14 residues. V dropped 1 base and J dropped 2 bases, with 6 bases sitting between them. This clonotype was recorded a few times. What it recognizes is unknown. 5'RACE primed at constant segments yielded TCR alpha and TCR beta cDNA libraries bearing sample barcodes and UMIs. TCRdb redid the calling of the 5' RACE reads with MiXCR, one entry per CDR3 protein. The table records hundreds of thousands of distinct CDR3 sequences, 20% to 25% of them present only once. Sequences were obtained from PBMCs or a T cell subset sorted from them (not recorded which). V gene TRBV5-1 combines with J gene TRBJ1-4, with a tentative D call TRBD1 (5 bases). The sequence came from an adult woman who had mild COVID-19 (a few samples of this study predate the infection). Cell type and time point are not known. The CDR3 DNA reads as TGCGCCAGCAGCTTGCGGGGGACTAATGAAAAACTGTTTTTT. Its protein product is CASSLRGTNEKLFF. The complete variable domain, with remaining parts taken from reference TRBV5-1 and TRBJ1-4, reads KAGVTQTPRYLIKTRGQQVTLSCSPISGHRSVSWYQQTPGQGLQFLFEYFSETQRNKGNFPGRFSGRQFSNSRSEMNVSTLELGDSALYLCASSLRGTNEKLFFGSGTQLSVL.